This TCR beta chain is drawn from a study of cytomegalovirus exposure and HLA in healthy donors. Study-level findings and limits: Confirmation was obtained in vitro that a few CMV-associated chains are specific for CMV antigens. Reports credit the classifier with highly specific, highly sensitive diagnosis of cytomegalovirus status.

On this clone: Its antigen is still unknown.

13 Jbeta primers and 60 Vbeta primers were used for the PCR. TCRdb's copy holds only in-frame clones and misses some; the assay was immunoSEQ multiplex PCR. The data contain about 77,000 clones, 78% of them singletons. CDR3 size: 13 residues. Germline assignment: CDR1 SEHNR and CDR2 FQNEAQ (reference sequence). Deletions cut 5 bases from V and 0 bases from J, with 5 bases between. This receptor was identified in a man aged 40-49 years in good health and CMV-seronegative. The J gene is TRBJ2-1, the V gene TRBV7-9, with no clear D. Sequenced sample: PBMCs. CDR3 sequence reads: CASSMSSYNEQFF. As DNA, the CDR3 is TGTGCCAGCAGCATGAGCTCCTACAATGAGCAGTTCTTC.